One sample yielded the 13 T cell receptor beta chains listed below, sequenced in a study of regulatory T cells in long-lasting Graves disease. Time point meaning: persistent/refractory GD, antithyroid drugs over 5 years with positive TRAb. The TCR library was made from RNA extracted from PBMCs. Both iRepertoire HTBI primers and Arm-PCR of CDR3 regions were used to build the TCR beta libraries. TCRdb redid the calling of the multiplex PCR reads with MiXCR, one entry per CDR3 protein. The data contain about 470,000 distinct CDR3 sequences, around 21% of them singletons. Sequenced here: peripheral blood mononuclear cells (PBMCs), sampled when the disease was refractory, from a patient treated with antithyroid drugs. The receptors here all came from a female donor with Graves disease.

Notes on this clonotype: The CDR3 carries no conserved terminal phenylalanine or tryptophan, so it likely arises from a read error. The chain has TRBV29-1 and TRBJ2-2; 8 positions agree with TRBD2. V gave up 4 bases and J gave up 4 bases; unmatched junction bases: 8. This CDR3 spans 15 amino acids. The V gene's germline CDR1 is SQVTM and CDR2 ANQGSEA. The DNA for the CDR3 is TGCAGCGTTGGGCGGGGGGCGTCGGGCACCGGGGAGCTGTTTTCT. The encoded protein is CSVGRGASGTGELFS.

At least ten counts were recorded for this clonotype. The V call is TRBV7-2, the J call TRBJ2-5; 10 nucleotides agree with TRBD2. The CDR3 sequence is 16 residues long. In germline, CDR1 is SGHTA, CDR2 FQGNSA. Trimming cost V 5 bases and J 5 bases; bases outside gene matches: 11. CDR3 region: CASSLGVAGGRETQYF. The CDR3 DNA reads TGTGCCAGCAGCCTAGGTGTAGCGGGAGGTCGGGAGACCCAGTACTTC.

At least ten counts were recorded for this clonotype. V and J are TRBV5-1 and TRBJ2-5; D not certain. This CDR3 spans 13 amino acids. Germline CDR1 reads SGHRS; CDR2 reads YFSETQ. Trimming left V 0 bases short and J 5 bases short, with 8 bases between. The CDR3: CASSLAATETQYF. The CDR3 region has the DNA TGCGCCAGCAGCTTGGCAGCTACGGAGACCCAGTACTTC.

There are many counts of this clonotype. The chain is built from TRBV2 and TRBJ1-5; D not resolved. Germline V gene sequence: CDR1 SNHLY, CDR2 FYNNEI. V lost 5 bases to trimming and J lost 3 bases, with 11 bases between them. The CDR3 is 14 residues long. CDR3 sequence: CASSTGPNNQPQHF. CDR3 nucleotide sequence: TGTGCCAGCAGTACCGGGCCAAACAATCAGCCCCAGCATTTT.

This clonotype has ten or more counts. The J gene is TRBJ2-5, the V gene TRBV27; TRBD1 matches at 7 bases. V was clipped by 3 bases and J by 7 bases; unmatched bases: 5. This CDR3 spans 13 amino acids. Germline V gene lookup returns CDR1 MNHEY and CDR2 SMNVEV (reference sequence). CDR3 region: CASSLRTGGTQYF. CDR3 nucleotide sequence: TGTGCCAGCAGTTTGAGGACAGGAGGGACCCAGTACTTC.

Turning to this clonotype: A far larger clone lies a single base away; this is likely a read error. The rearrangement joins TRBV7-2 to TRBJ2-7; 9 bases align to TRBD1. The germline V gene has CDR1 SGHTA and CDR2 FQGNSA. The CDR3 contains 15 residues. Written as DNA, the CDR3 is TGTGCCAGCACCACCCTGGGACAGGGAAGGGACGAGCTGTACTTC. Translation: CASTTLGQGRDELYF. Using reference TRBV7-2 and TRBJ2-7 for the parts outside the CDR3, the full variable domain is GAGVSQSPSNKVTEKGKDVELRCDPISGHTALYWYRQSLGQGLEFLIYFQGNSAPDKSGLPSDRFSAERTGGSVSTLTIQRTQQEDSAVYLCASTTLGQGRDELYFGPGTRLTVT.

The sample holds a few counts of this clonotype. The CDR3 coding sequence is TGTGCCAGCAGCGTAAGCCCGGGAGGGCCGGGGGAGACCCAGTACTTC. It translates to CASSVSPGGPGETQYF. The rearrangement joins TRBV9 to TRBJ2-5, with 8 bases that match TRBD2. With V trimmed by 1 base and J by 5 bases, 10 bases remained unmatched. CDR1 SGDLS and CDR2 YYNGEE come from the germline V gene. The CDR3 contains 16 residues.

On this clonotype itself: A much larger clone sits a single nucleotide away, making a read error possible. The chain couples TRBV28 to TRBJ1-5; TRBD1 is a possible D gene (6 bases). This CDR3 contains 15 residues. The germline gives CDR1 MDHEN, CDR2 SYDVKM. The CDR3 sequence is CTSSPRGRDNQPQHF. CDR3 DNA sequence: TGTACCAGCAGCCCCCGGGGGCGGGACAATCAGCCCCAGCATTTT.

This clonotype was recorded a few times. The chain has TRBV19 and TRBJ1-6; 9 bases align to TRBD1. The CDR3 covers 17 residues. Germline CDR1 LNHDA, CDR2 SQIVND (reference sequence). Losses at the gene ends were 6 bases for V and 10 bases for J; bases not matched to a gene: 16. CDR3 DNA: TGTGCCAGTAGGATCGGAGCGGGGACAGGGAGACCGTCACCCCTCCACTTT. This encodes CASRIGAGTGRPSPLHF.

Here the CDR3 reads CASSVPRGQGATGELFF. As DNA, the CDR3 is TGTGCCAGCAGCGTACCCAGGGGACAGGGTGCGACCGGGGAGCTGTTTTTT. The chain links TRBV9 to TRBJ2-2; the match to TRBD1 covers 9 bases. Germline V gives CDR1 SGDLS, CDR2 YYNGEE. Trimming removed 1 base from V and 5 bases from J; junction bases left unmatched: 9. This CDR3 spans 17 amino acids.

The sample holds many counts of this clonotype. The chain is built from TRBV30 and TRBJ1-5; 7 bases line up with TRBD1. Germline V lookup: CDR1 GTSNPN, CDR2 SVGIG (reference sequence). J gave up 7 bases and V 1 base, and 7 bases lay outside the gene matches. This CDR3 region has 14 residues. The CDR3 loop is CAWSGQGATQPQHF. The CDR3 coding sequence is TGTGCCTGGAGTGGACAGGGTGCCACGCAGCCCCAGCATTTT.

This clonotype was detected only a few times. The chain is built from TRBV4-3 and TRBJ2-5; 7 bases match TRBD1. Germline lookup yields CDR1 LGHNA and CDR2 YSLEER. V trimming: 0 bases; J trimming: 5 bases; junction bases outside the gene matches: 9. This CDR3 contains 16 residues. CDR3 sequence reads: CASSQDTRGLGETQYF. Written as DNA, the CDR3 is TGCGCCAGCAGCCAAGATACAAGGGGGCTTGGGGAGACCCAGTACTTC.

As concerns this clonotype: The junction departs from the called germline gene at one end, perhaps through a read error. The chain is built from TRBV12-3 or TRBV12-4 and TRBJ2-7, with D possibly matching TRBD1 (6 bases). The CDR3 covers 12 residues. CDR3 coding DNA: TGTGCCAGCAGTATGACAGGTTACGAGCAGCACTTC. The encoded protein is CASSMTGYEQHF.